The 31 T cell receptor beta chains presented below share a single source sample, sequenced in a study of human T cells and chemical hapten exposure. TCRdb processed the RACE reads anew with MiXCR; each CDR3 protein has one entry. The sample has 95,000 to 150,000 distinct CDR3 sequences; roughly an eighth are singletons. The time point here: patch test 1, 2 weeks after DPC sensitization. The sample's treatment: therapeutic diphenylcyclopropenone sensitization with weekly scalp DPC. The sample in question was whole blood, obtained in connection with sensitization to the hapten diphenylcyclopropenone (DPC). The receptors stem from a man aged 18 to 30 with alopecia areata. Some clones in this sample may be carry-over from other donors' samples.

The chain uses TRBV4-2 and TRBJ2-2; a weak D match, TRBD1 (6 bases). The CDR3 is 15 amino acids. Trimming cost V 7 bases and J 6 bases, with 18 bases left between them. Germline V gene sequence: CDR1 LGHNA, CDR2 YNFKEQ. CDR3 sequence (DNA): TGTGCCAGCACTGGGACAATCTCGACCCCCGGGGAGCTGTTTTTT. Its protein product is CASTGTISTPGELFF.

This clonotype came up a few times. This chain uses TRBV28 with TRBJ2-2; perhaps TRBD2 as D (5 bases). The CDR3 covers 16 residues. V lost 3 bases, J lost 6 bases, and 17 bases lay in between. CDR1 MDHEN and CDR2 SYDVKM come from the germline V gene. The CDR3 loop reads CASSLDSPPGAGELFF. For the CDR3, the DNA is TGTGCCAGCAGTTTGGACTCCCCCCCTGGGGCCGGGGAGCTGTTTTTT.

This clonotype showed up just a few times. The chain has TRBV28 and TRBJ2-3; possible D gene TRBD2, 5 bases. Germline CDR1 reads MDHEN; CDR2 reads SYDVKM. The CDR3 is 13 amino acids. V was pared by 5 bases and J by 5 bases, with 11 bases between. In nucleotides, the CDR3 is TGTGCCAGCAGTGAGAGGAGGATAGATACGCAGTATTTT. This translates into CASSERRIDTQYF.

This sequence joins TRBV15 and TRBJ2-1; D possibly uses TRBD1 or TRBD2 (5 bases each). The germline CDR1 and CDR2 sequences are LNHNV and YYDKDF (reference sequence). V was clipped by 5 bases and J by 0 bases, with 11 bases between them. The CDR3 is made up of 15 amino acids. The CDR3 bases are TGTGCCACCAGCCGGGACGGTACCTCCTACAATGAGCAGTTCTTC. Amino acids: CATSRDGTSYNEQFF.

This rearrangement joins TRBV29-1 to TRBJ2-5; no reliable D call. The CDR3 has 11 amino acids. Per the germline V gene, CDR1 is SQVTM and CDR2 is ANQGSEA. V was shortened by 8 bases and J by 5 bases, with 12 bases between the two germline ends. The CDR3 loop is CSTNSAETQYF. CDR3 bases: TGCAGCACCAACTCCGCGGAGACCCAGTACTTC.

The J gene is TRBJ1-2, the V gene TRBV4-1; D not certain. Germline V gene data show CDR1 as MGHRA and CDR2 as YSYEKL. The CDR3 covers 13 residues. The ends were cut back, 1 base at V and 4 bases at J, with 7 bases in the middle. The CDR3: CASSQGPSYGYTF. The CDR3 nucleotides are TGCGCCAGCAGCCAAGGGCCGTCCTATGGCTACACCTTC.

In the case of this clonotype: A read error is possible here, since a much larger clone lies one base away. This rearrangement joins TRBV12-3 or TRBV12-4 to TRBJ1-1, with 8 nucleotides matching TRBD1. This CDR3 contains 12 residues. The CDR3 DNA reads TGTACCAGCAGTTTAGGACAGGGAAAAGCTTTCTTT. It translates to CTSSLGQGKAFF.

V gene TRBV7-9 combines with J gene TRBJ2-7; 9 bases are shared with TRBD1. J was trimmed by 2 bases and V by 5 bases; bases with no gene match: 10. The germline gives CDR1 SEHNR, CDR2 FQNEAQ (reference sequence). This CDR3 is built from 16 residues. CDR3 sequence: CASSGGQGIGTYEQYV. In DNA, the CDR3 is TGTGCCAGCAGCGGCGGACAGGGGATCGGGACCTACGAGCAGTACGTC.

The V gene is TRBV12-3 or TRBV12-4, the J gene TRBJ2-5, with D perhaps matching TRBD1 or TRBD2 (5 bases each). Trimming left V 5 bases short and J 7 bases short, with 17 bases between. CDR3 length equals 14 residues. The CDR3: CASSPPGPPGTQYF. CDR3 DNA: TGTGCCAGCAGTCCACCGGGACCTCCAGGGACCCAGTACTTC.

The rearrangement links TRBV5-1 to TRBJ2-7; 12 bases line up with TRBD1. Germline V lookup: CDR1 SGHRS, CDR2 YFSETQ. CDR3 length: 17 residues. J was trimmed by 2 bases and V by 2 bases; bases with no gene match: 8. CDR3 residues: CASSLAGTGGAPYEQYF. As DNA, the CDR3 is TGCGCCAGCAGCTTAGCCGGGACAGGGGGCGCCCCCTACGAGCAGTACTTC.

V and J are TRBV20-1 and TRBJ2-5; D uncertain. This CDR3 is built from 13 residues. Germline V CDR1 and CDR2: DFQATT, SNEGSKA (reference sequence). V was shortened by 2 bases and J by 0 bases, with 7 bases between the two germline ends. The CDR3, as DNA: TGCAGTGCTAGATTCCCGTACCAAGAGACCCAGTACTTC. It specifies CSARFPYQETQYF.

This clonotype was seen a handful of times. The V gene is TRBV10-3, the J gene TRBJ2-6; 7 positions match TRBD1. V trimming: 8 bases; J trimming: 0 bases; junction bases outside the gene matches: 4. Germline V gene sequence: CDR1 ENHRY, CDR2 SYGVKD. The CDR3 extends over 15 amino acids. CDR3 coding DNA: TGTGCCATCCCCACAGGGGACTCTGGGGCCAACGTCCTGACTTTC. Translation gives CAIPTGDSGANVLTF.

Only a few counts were recorded for this clonotype. The chain is built from TRBV29-1 and TRBJ2-7; TRBD2 matches at 11 bases. The ends lost 7 bases at V and 4 bases at J; junction bases unmatched: 6. Germline CDR1 SQVTM, CDR2 ANQGSEA. The CDR3 runs 13 residues. The CDR3 region has the DNA TGCAGCGGTAGCGGGGGGGCTCGGTACGAGCAGTACTTC. This gives the protein CSGSGGARYEQYF.

This clonotype appeared many times. The chain carries TRBV9 and TRBJ1-1; D gene uncertain. This CDR3 is 13 amino acids long. Germline V CDR1 and CDR2: SGDLS, YYNGEE. The ends were cut back, 1 base at V and 7 bases at J, with 11 bases in the middle. The DNA for the CDR3 is TGTGCCAGCAGCGTAATTGTAGAGGGTGAAGCTTTCTTT. Protein sequence: CASSVIVEGEAFF.

The V gene is TRBV12-3 or TRBV12-4, the J gene TRBJ2-1; D possibly corresponds to TRBD1 (5 bases). The ends were cut back, 5 bases at V and 0 bases at J, with 14 bases in the middle. CDR3 length equals 16 residues. In DNA form, the CDR3 reads TGTGCCAGCAGTAACTCTGGGGCGTACTCCTACAATGAGCAGTTCTTC. It yields the protein CASSNSGAYSYNEQFF.

This clonotype was seen a handful of times. The chain uses TRBV6-2 or TRBV6-3 and TRBJ1-5, with D possibly being TRBD1 (6 bases). V lost 0 bases and J lost 2, with 11 bases in between. The CDR3 runs 16 residues. Germline V gene data show CDR1 as MNHEY and CDR2 as SVGEGT. CDR3 DNA: TGTGCCAGCAGTTACTCGGCCAGGGGTGGCAATCAGCCCCAGCATTTT. It is translated as CASSYSARGGNQPQHF.

This clonotype was found a few times. This chain uses TRBV11-2 with TRBJ2-7; D is possibly TRBD1 (6 bases). V was clipped by 1 base and J by 2 bases, with 9 bases between them. CDR3 length equals 14 residues. Germline V lookup: CDR1 SGHAT, CDR2 FQNNGV. In nucleotides, the CDR3 is TGTGCCAGCAGCTTAGTGACAGGACCCTACGAGCAGTACTTC. This gives the protein CASSLVTGPYEQYF.

This clonotype has at least ten counts. The rearrangement uses TRBV4-3 and TRBJ2-3, with D possibly TRBD2 on 7 matching bases. Between the trimmed V and J ends, which lost 0 bases and 0 bases, there was a span of 13 bases. From germline, CDR1 is LGHNA and CDR2 YSLEER. The CDR3 is 17 residues long. CDR3 nucleotide sequence: TGCGCCAGCAGCCAAGAGCGGGGGCCAGGTAGCACAGATACGCAGTATTTT. The encoded protein is CASSQERGPGSTDTQYF.

This rearrangement joins TRBV28 to TRBJ1-2; 9 bases agree with TRBD1. The trim removed 8 bases at V and 6 bases at J, leaving 4 bases unmatched. The germline V gene encodes CDR1 MDHEN and CDR2 SYDVKM. This CDR3 comprises 12 residues. CDR3: CASLGQGHGYTF. In DNA, the CDR3 is TGTGCCAGCCTGGGACAGGGTCATGGCTACACCTTC.

This clonotype was seen only a few times. The chain joins TRBV7-2 to TRBJ1-4, with a tentative D call TRBD1 (6 bases). Trimming removed 5 bases at V and 2 bases at J, with 15 bases between. From germline, CDR1 is SGHTA and CDR2 FQGNSA. This CDR3 spans 16 amino acids. CDR3 sequence (DNA): TGTGCCAGCAGCGCAGAGTTGGGGGCCACTAATGAAAAACTGTTTTTT. Its translation: CASSAELGATNEKLFF.

Only a few counts were recorded for this clonotype. This chain uses TRBV7-6 with TRBJ1-3, with no clear D. CDR3 length equals 13 residues. V lost 2 bases and J 7 bases, leaving 9 bases between the germline ends. Germline lookup yields CDR1 SGHVS and CDR2 FNYEAQ. This chain's CDR3 is CASSLFEGNTIYF. The DNA for the CDR3 is TGTGCCAGCAGCTTATTCGAGGGTAACACCATATATTTT.

The sample holds a few counts of this clonotype. Here the CDR3 reads CASSLVPGPTNEKLFF. CDR3 nucleotides: TGTGCCAGCAGCTTGGTACCGGGACCAACTAATGAAAAACTGTTTTTT. This chain connects TRBV5-8 to TRBJ1-4; D possibly corresponds to TRBD1 (5 bases). Trimming shortened V by 0 bases and J by 0 bases, and 9 bases separated the two germline ends. CDR1 SGHTS and CDR2 YDEGEE come from the germline V gene. This CDR3 spans 16 amino acids.

The CDR3 region is CAISDPPDRGEETQYF. The CDR3 coding sequence is TGTGCCATCAGTGACCCCCCGGACAGGGGCGAAGAGACCCAGTACTTC. The chain joins TRBV10-3 to TRBJ2-5; 9 bases map to TRBD1. Germline V CDR1 and CDR2: ENHRY, SYGVKD. V trimming: 3 bases; J trimming: 3 bases; junction bases outside the gene matches: 8. CDR3 size: 16 residues.

This clonotype came up a few times. This rearrangement joins TRBV11-2 to TRBJ2-3; weak D call: TRBD2 (6 bases). The CDR3 runs to 13 residues. Germline V gene data show CDR1 as SGHAT and CDR2 as FQNNGV. V gave up 3 bases and J gave up 9 bases, with 13 bases separating them. The CDR3 loop reads CASSFNRGLTQYF. DNA of the CDR3: TGTGCCAGCAGCTTCAACCGGGGACTGACGCAGTATTTT.

This clonotype was seen more than once but under ten times. J is TRBJ2-3 and V is TRBV15; possible D gene TRBD1, 6 bases. CDR1 and CDR2 (germline): LNHNV, YYDKDF (reference sequence). V gave up 3 bases and J gave up 6 bases, with 16 bases separating them. This CDR3 comprises 15 residues. Written as DNA, the CDR3 is TGTGCCACCAGCAGGGATCCCAGGGGTGGCGATACGCAGTATTTT. It codes for CATSRDPRGGDTQYF.

J is TRBJ2-7 and V is TRBV14; D gene uncertain. Between the trimmed V and J ends, which lost 0 bases and 2 bases, there was a span of 20 bases. This CDR3 has 18 amino acids. Germline loops: CDR1 SGHDN, CDR2 FVKESK. The CDR3 protein is CASSQEVYGPFLAYEQYF. The CDR3 region has the DNA TGTGCCAGCAGCCAAGAAGTTTACGGACCATTTTTAGCCTACGAGCAGTACTTC.

V and J are TRBV12-3 or TRBV12-4 and TRBJ2-6; D remains unclear. The CDR3 is made up of 13 amino acids. Trimming removed 9 bases at V and 2 bases at J, with 8 bases between. CDR3 DNA sequence: TGTGCCAGTGGCCTGGCTGGGGCCAACGTCCTGACTTTC. It codes for CASGLAGANVLTF.

The rearrangement links TRBV20-1 to TRBJ1-2; D gene ambiguous. This CDR3 spans 12 amino acids. CDR1 and CDR2 (germline): DFQATT, SNEGSKA (reference sequence). Trimming pared 7 bases from V and 4 bases from J, leaving 13 bases between. CDR3 region: CSGWPFPYGYTF. The CDR3 bases are TGCAGTGGTTGGCCGTTCCCCTATGGCTACACCTTC.

This rearrangement joins TRBV20-1 to TRBJ1-5, with unresolved D. Trimming stripped 6 bases from V and 3 bases from J, with 12 bases between. Germline CDR1 is DFQATT and CDR2 is SNEGSKA (reference sequence). The CDR3 is 13 amino acids. CDR3 nucleotides: TGCAGTGCACGTCAAGGGTTCAATCAGCCCCAGCATTTT. This encodes CSARQGFNQPQHF.

This chain joins TRBV18 and TRBJ1-5; TRBD1 matches at 11 bases. CDR3 length equals 17 residues. V was pared by 3 bases and J by 3 bases, with 7 bases of the junction left unmatched. CDR1 is KGHSH, CDR2 LQKENI, per germline. Here the CDR3 DNA reads TGTGCCAGCTCACCCCAAGGACAGGGGGCGAACAATCAGCCCCAGCATTTT. It is translated as CASSPQGQGANNQPQHF.

The chain combines TRBV24-1 with TRBJ1-5; D is ambiguous. This CDR3 contains 17 residues. Per the germline V gene, CDR1 is KGHDR and CDR2 is SFDVKD. V was trimmed by 5 bases and J by 5 bases, leaving 21 bases between them. CDR3 amino acids: CATSGGSRMTRDQPQHF. CDR3 DNA: TGTGCCACCAGTGGTGGGTCCAGGATGACGAGAGATCAGCCCCAGCATTTT.